This entry describes one T cell receptor beta chain. This sample was included in a study of blood T cell repertoires in COVID-19. Trimming left V 1 base short and J 2 bases short, with 9 bases between. Germline-derived CDR1 and CDR2 are SGHVS and FQNEAQ. This CDR3 comprises 15 residues. TCRdb keeps only in-frame clones here, not all; method: immunoSEQ multiplex PCR. The sample consists of 200,000 to 250,000 clones, approximately 86% of them appearing once. The rearrangement uses TRBV7-8 and TRBJ1-5; D is ambiguous. This receptor was identified in a woman in her 30s who had recovered from COVID-19. Sequencing was performed on peripheral blood. In nucleotides, the CDR3 is TGTGCCAGCAGCTTAGGTGGAGAGGGCAATCAGCCCCAGCATTTT. It is translated as CASSLGGEGNQPQHF.